Reported below is one T cell receptor (beta chain). Its target is not known. This record belongs to a study of cytomegalovirus exposure and HLA in healthy donors. Study overall: HLA-typed donors were the source of around 80 million unique TCRs, which an early data release held.

Germline CDR1 and CDR2: SNHLY and FYNNEI. There are 14 residues in the CDR3. Trimming pared 5 bases from V and 3 bases from J, leaving 14 bases between. The primer mix had 60 Vbeta and 13 Jbeta primers. Assay used: immunoSEQ multiplex PCR; TCRdb lists only in-frame clones, some missing. This sample yields about 130,000 clones, of which about 80% are seen a single time; approximately 3.8% belongs to the top ten. Overall study results and limits: The authors assumed roughly uniform sequencing depth across donors for presence/absence analyses. HLA allele associations emerged for roughly 16,000 TCR beta sequences in a later analysis, at 0.05 false discovery rate. It was in a later analysis that TCR association rates were seen to vary by HLA locus, highest for DRB1 and lowest for HLA-C.

V and J are TRBV2 and TRBJ2-7, with D possibly TRBD2 on 5 matching bases. This clonotype originated in a woman aged 35 to 49 in good health and CMV-seropositive. Sequenced material: PBMCs. CDR3 amino acids: CASSSGRENYEQYF. In DNA, the CDR3 is TGTGCCAGCAGTTCTGGACGGGAAAACTACGAGCAGTACTTC.